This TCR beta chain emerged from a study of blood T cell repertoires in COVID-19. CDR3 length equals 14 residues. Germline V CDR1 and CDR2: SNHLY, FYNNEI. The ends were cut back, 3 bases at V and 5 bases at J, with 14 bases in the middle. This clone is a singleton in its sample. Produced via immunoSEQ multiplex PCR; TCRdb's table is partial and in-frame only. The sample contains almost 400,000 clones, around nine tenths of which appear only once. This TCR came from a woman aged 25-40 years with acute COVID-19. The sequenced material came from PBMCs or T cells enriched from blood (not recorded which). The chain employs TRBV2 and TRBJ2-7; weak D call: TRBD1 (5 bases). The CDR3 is CASSEQGLSHEQYF. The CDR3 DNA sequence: TGTGCCAGCAGTGAGCAGGGTCTATCCCACGAGCAGTACTTC.